Below are 32 T cell receptor beta chains sequenced from a single sample in a study of T cells after yellow fever vaccination. A single record per CDR3 protein comes from TCRdb applying MiXCR to the 5' RACE reads. The sample carries over 150,000 distinct CDR3 sequences, about 7% recorded once. The sample consisted of CD4+ T cells sorted from PBMCs, taken around 5 days after the first yellow fever vaccination. Receptors originate from a young man who received the YFV17D yellow fever vaccine.

This clonotype was seen many times. This chain connects TRBV27 to TRBJ1-6, with 10 bases matching TRBD1. Germline CDR1 MNHEY, CDR2 SMNVEV (reference sequence). CDR3 length: 16 residues. The V and J ends lost 5 bases and 8 bases, in that order; junction bases with no gene match: 9. CDR3 protein: CASSRRSGTGDSPLHF. CDR3 coding DNA: TGTGCCAGCAGTCGACGATCCGGGACAGGGGATTCACCCCTCCACTTT.

This clonotype was observed many times. The rearrangement links TRBV10-3 to TRBJ2-7, with D tentatively TRBD2 (5 bases). V lost 2 bases and J lost 3, with 20 bases in between. The CDR3 contains 17 residues. Germline V gene lookup returns CDR1 ENHRY and CDR2 SYGVKD. The CDR3 region has the DNA TGTGCCATCAGTGAGGGAAATGGGTTCGGGGAAAACTACGAGCAGTACGTC. Protein sequence: CAISEGNGFGENYEQYV.

Many counts were recorded for this clonotype. V and J are TRBV7-9 and TRBJ2-5; a weak D match, TRBD2 (5 bases). The CDR3 is made up of 10 amino acids. The germline gives CDR1 SEHNR, CDR2 FQNEAQ (reference sequence). In DNA, the CDR3 is TGTGCGGCGGGCCAGGAGACCCAGTACTTC. Protein product: CAAGQETQYF.

This clonotype was detected ten times or more. The V and J genes are TRBV28 and TRBJ1-1; perhaps TRBD1 as D (5 bases). This CDR3 is 15 amino acids long. The germline V gene has CDR1 MDHEN and CDR2 SYDVKM. V was clipped by 3 bases and J by 0 bases, with 11 bases between them. Written as DNA, the CDR3 is TGTGCCAGCAGTTTGGGCCGGGGGGTGAACACTGAAGCTTTCTTT. It yields the protein CASSLGRGVNTEAFF.

This clonotype has more than one count but fewer than ten. This chain links TRBV4-2 with TRBJ2-3, with TRBD1 identical over 9 bases. The CDR3 length is 17 residues. Germline V lookup: CDR1 LGHNA, CDR2 YNFKEQ. J lost 2 bases, V lost 2 bases, and 8 bases had no gene match. The CDR3 region is CASSQNRGQAITDTQYF. The CDR3 bases are TGTGCCAGCAGCCAAAACAGGGGGCAGGCAATCACAGATACGCAGTATTTT.

In this sample, this clonotype turned up many times. The chain joins TRBV5-5 to TRBJ2-1; tentative D call: TRBD2 (5 bases). The V end was cut by 2 bases, the J end by 10 bases, with 16 bases between. The germline V gene encodes CDR1 SGHKS and CDR2 YYEKEE (reference sequence). The CDR3 length is 14 residues. CDR3 nucleotide sequence: TGTGCCAGCAGCTTCGTTTGGATGCGGGTCGAGCAGTTCTTC. Amino acids: CASSFVWMRVEQFF. Full variable domain (missing parts from reference TRBV5-5 and TRBJ2-1): DAGVTQSPTHLIKTRGQQVTLRCSPISGHKSVSWYQQVLGQGPQFIFQYYEKEERGRGNFPDRFSARQFPNYSSELNVNALLLGDSALYLCASSFVWMRVEQFFGPGTRLTVL.

This clonotype was seen more than once but under ten times. The chain combines TRBV18 with TRBJ1-3; D gene uncertain. The CDR3 is 14 amino acids. Germline loops: CDR1 KGHSH, CDR2 LQKENI. Trimming cost V 2 bases and J 0 bases, with 5 bases left between them. The CDR3 nucleotides read TGTGCCAGCTCACCAGCGATCTCTGGAAACACCATATATTTT. Translating gives CASSPAISGNTIYF.

In this sample, this clonotype turned up a few times. The chain couples TRBV5-1 to TRBJ2-7; the D gene is possibly TRBD2 (7 bases). CDR3 size: 15 residues. In germline, CDR1 is SGHRS, CDR2 YFSETQ. The V end lost 4 bases, the J end lost 3 bases, and 17 bases lay between the germline ends. CDR3: CASSSGGGAIYEQYF. DNA for the CDR3: TGCGCCAGCAGCAGCGGAGGGGGGGCTATCTACGAGCAGTACTTC.

V gene TRBV24-1 combines with J gene TRBJ1-1; a weak D match, TRBD1 (6 bases). The CDR3 consists of 15 residues. Trimming took 3 bases from V and 4 from J, leaving 14 bases between them. Germline-derived CDR1 and CDR2 are KGHDR and SFDVKD. The CDR3 DNA is TGTGCCACCAGTGATAGTCTGGGGGCGGCCACTGAAGCTTTCTTT. Its translation: CATSDSLGAATEAFF.

V gene TRBV7-9 combines with J gene TRBJ1-1, with no clear D. This CDR3 has 17 residues. Trimming took off 1 base at V and 0 bases at J, with 15 bases between the two ends. Looked up from germline, CDR1 is SEHNR and CDR2 is FQNEAQ (reference sequence). The CDR3 sequence is CASSLVFMAYLNTEAFF. The CDR3 DNA follows: TGTGCCAGCAGCTTAGTATTTATGGCTTATCTGAACACTGAAGCTTTCTTT. Combining the CDR3 with reference TRBV7-9 and TRBJ1-1 gives the whole variable domain DTGVSQNPRHKITKRGQNVTFRCDPISEHNRLYWYRQTLGQGPEFLTYFQNEAQLEKSRLLSDRFSAERPKGSFSTLEIQRTEQGDSAMYLCASSLVFMAYLNTEAFFGQGTRLTVV.

This clonotype was observed at least ten times. For the CDR3, the DNA is TGTGCCAGCAGCGTTGGGGGGCAAAGCTCCTACGAGCAGTACGTC. Its translation: CASSVGGQSSYEQYV. V and J are TRBV7-2 and TRBJ2-7; D assignment may be TRBD1 or TRBD2 (6 bases each). V lost 5 bases and J lost 0, with 14 bases in between. Germline CDR1 is SGHTA and CDR2 is FQGNSA. There are 15 residues in the CDR3.

This sequence joins TRBV6-1 and TRBJ2-1; D possibly matches TRBD1 or TRBD2 (7 bases each). The CDR3 sequence is 15 residues long. Germline V lookup: CDR1 MNHNS, CDR2 SASEGT. V shed 6 bases and J shed 4 bases, with 16 bases lying between them. DNA for the CDR3: TGTGCCAGCAGAACAGGGGAGGGAGGGTACAATGAGCAGTTCTTC. Its translation is CASRTGEGGYNEQFF.

This clonotype was observed many times. V gene TRBV6-2 or TRBV6-3 combines with J gene TRBJ1-2; the match to TRBD1 covers 7 bases. This CDR3 is 13 amino acids long. CDR1 and CDR2 from the germline V gene are MNHEY and SVGEGT. Unmatched junction bases numbered 7, after V lost 5 bases and J lost 7 bases. CDR3 amino acids: CASSDDRAFGYTF. Written as DNA, the CDR3 is TGTGCCAGCAGTGATGACAGGGCATTTGGCTACACCTTC.

This CDR3 is CASSFGPGEGYTF. As DNA, the CDR3 is TGCGCCAGCAGCTTTGGGCCCGGGGAAGGCTACACCTTC. This chain uses TRBV5-1 with TRBJ1-2; D not certain. The CDR3 consists of 13 residues. The V gene's germline CDR1 is SGHRS and CDR2 YFSETQ. Deletions cut 2 bases from V and 8 bases from J, with 13 bases between.

About this clonotype: A much larger clone is a single base away; this may be a read error. This chain connects TRBV7-9 to TRBJ1-3, with D possibly being TRBD1 (5 bases). The CDR3 has 17 residues. CDR1 and CDR2 from the germline V gene are SEHNR and FQNEAQ (reference sequence). The CDR3 bases are TGTGCCAGCAGCCGCACTTATACAGGACACTCTGGAAACGCCATATATTTT. Its protein product is CASSRTYTGHSGNAIYF.

This clonotype was seen more than once but under ten times. The V gene is TRBV12-3 or TRBV12-4, the J gene TRBJ1-4; D possibly corresponds to TRBD1 (5 bases). The CDR3 runs to 14 residues. V lost 1 base to trimming and J lost 5 bases, with 8 bases between them. The CDR3 DNA is TGTGCCAGCAGTTTAGGACAGAAGAATGAAAAACTGTTTTTT. It codes for CASSLGQKNEKLFF.

This chain connects TRBV7-2 to TRBJ2-1; no reliable D call. V was shortened by 3 bases and J by 2 bases, with 11 bases between the two germline ends. This CDR3 has 15 residues. The germline V gene encodes CDR1 SGHTA and CDR2 FQGNSA. In DNA, the CDR3 is TGTGCCAGCAGCTTGCAGGAAGGGACCTACAATGAGCAGTTCTTC. This codes for CASSLQEGTYNEQFF.

This chain uses TRBV18 with TRBJ1-1; TRBD1 agrees at 7 bases. The germline CDR1 and CDR2 sequences are KGHSH and LQKENI. The CDR3 is made up of 15 amino acids. V trimming: 2 bases; J trimming: 5 bases; junction bases outside the gene matches: 8. CDR3 in DNA: TGTGCCAGCTCACCAATCGAGACAGGGAGTACTGAAGCTTTCTTT. Its protein is CASSPIETGSTEAFF. Drawing the rest from reference TRBV18 and TRBJ1-1, the complete variable domain is NAGVMQNPRHLVRRRGQEARLRCSPMKGHSHVYWYRQLPEEGLKFMVYLQKENIIDESGMPKERFSAEFPKEGPSILRIQQVVRGDSAAYFCASSPIETGSTEAFFGQGTRLTVV.

This clonotype has just a few counts. This rearrangement joins TRBV19 to TRBJ1-1; TRBD1 aligns across 8 bases. V dropped 1 base and J dropped 1; count of bases not matched to a gene: 5. Per the germline V gene, CDR1 is LNHDA and CDR2 is SQIVND (reference sequence). The CDR3 is made up of 16 amino acids. The CDR3 is CASSIGSGTGNTEAFF. As DNA, the CDR3 is TGTGCCAGTAGTATAGGTTCAGGGACAGGGAACACTGAAGCTTTCTTT.

This clonotype was seen at least ten times. The gene calls are TRBV5-4 and TRBJ2-1; 9 bases are a match to TRBD1. The length of the CDR3 is 14 residues. The ends lost 4 bases at V and 9 bases at J; junction bases unmatched: 8. The germline V gene encodes CDR1 SGHNT and CDR2 YYREEE (reference sequence). This CDR3 reads CASSLDRGSREQFF. The CDR3 nucleotides are TGTGCCAGCAGCCTGGACAGGGGAAGTCGTGAGCAGTTCTTC. Combining the CDR3 with reference TRBV5-4 and TRBJ2-1 gives the whole variable domain ETGVTQSPTHLIKTRGQQVTLRCSSQSGHNTVSWYQQALGQGPQFIFQYYREEENGRGNFPPRFSGLQFPNYSSELNVNALELDDSALYLCASSLDRGSREQFFGPGTRLTVL.

As DNA, the CDR3 is TGTGCCAGCAGCCAAGCTGGCTCCTACGAGCAGTACGTC. Residues: CASSQAGSYEQYV. The chain uses TRBV14 and TRBJ2-7; no clear D gene. This CDR3 region has 13 residues. Germline CDR1 and CDR2: SGHDN and FVKESK. Trimming stripped 1 base from V and 0 bases from J, with 4 bases between.

This clonotype was seen a handful of times. J is TRBJ2-5 and V is TRBV11-2, with 8 bases lining up with TRBD1. V lost 7 bases, J lost 5 bases, and 6 bases stayed unmatched. The germline V gene encodes CDR1 SGHAT and CDR2 FQNNGV. The CDR3 has 13 amino acids. The CDR3 nucleotides are TGTGCCAGCACCAGGGGGCCGAGGGAGACCCAGTACTTC. This codes for CASTRGPRETQYF.

Only one count was recorded for this clonotype. V usage is TRBV7-9 and J usage is TRBJ2-3, with D possibly TRBD2 on 5 matching bases. The CDR3 has 14 amino acids. V gave up 10 bases and J gave up 5 bases, with 19 bases separating them. Germline CDR1 reads SEHNR; CDR2 reads FQNEAQ (reference sequence). Here the CDR3 DNA reads TGTGCCATCGGCCCCGGACTCCTCAGAGATACGCAGTATTTT. It encodes CAIGPGLLRDTQYF.

This clonotype was detected ten times or more. The chain carries TRBV5-1 and TRBJ2-7, with TRBD2 as a possible D gene (7 bases). The V end was cut by 0 bases, the J end by 10 bases, with 11 bases between. The CDR3 sequence is 12 residues long. In germline, CDR1 is SGHRS, CDR2 YFSETQ. Here the CDR3 reads CASSLDREGQYF. In nucleotides, the CDR3 is TGCGCCAGCAGCTTGGACAGGGAGGGTCAGTACTTC.

This clonotype has ten or more counts. The rearrangement joins TRBV30 to TRBJ1-1; D possibly corresponds to TRBD1 (5 bases). Deletions cut 6 bases from V and 5 bases from J, with 16 bases between. This CDR3 region has 13 residues. Germline-derived CDR1 and CDR2 are GTSNPN and SVGIG (reference sequence). CDR3 region: CACQRGTTTEAFF. The CDR3 DNA reads TGTGCCTGTCAAAGAGGGACGACGACTGAAGCTTTCTTT.

This rearrangement joins TRBV20-1 to TRBJ2-7, with D perhaps TRBD2 (5 bases). This CDR3 has 14 residues. V was pared by 3 bases and J by 2 bases, with 14 bases between. Germline V gene data show CDR1 as DFQATT and CDR2 as SNEGSKA (reference sequence). CDR3 protein: CSASLPGSTYEQYF. DNA of the CDR3: TGCAGTGCTAGTCTCCCGGGGTCTACCTACGAGCAGTACTTC.

A note on this clonotype: Since a much larger clone is just one base distant, this may be a read error. The chain recombines TRBV18 with TRBJ1-2; TRBD1 might be the D (6 bases). V was trimmed by 0 bases and J by 12 bases, leaving 11 bases between them. Germline-derived CDR1 and CDR2 are KGHSH and LQKENI. The CDR3 spans 12 residues. The CDR3 DNA follows: TGTGCCAGCTCACCACCGGAGGGGGTCGACACCTTC. It specifies CASSPPEGVDTF.

In its sample, this clonotype was seen many times. The chain employs TRBV6-5 and TRBJ2-3; possible D gene TRBD2, 6 bases. The length of the CDR3 is 15 residues. Trimming took off 0 bases at V and 0 bases at J, with 7 bases between the two ends. In germline, CDR1 is MNHEY, CDR2 SVGAGI. Here the CDR3 DNA reads TGTGCCAGCAGTTACTCACTAGCCAGCACAGATACGCAGTATTTT. This gives the protein CASSYSLASTDTQYF.

The table lists this clonotype with many counts. V and J are TRBV19 and TRBJ2-2; D unresolved. Germline assignment: CDR1 LNHDA and CDR2 SQIVND (reference sequence). This CDR3 has 19 residues. Trimming cost V 4 bases and J 2 bases, with 23 bases left between them. The CDR3 spells CASSTPPVRVQNNTGELFF. In nucleotides, the CDR3 is TGTGCCAGTAGTACTCCCCCCGTTCGGGTCCAAAATAACACCGGGGAGCTGTTTTTT.

This clonotype came up many times. The chain couples TRBV5-1 to TRBJ1-1, with D possibly being TRBD1 (5 bases). Germline V gives CDR1 SGHRS, CDR2 YFSETQ. The CDR3 loop spans 14 amino acids. V lost 0 bases to trimming and J lost 4 bases, with 10 bases between them. The CDR3 is CASSLVGASTEAFF. The CDR3 DNA sequence: TGCGCCAGCAGCTTGGTAGGGGCCAGCACTGAAGCTTTCTTT.

This clonotype was counted ten times or more. J is TRBJ1-2 and V is TRBV9; maybe TRBD1 (6 bases). This CDR3 has 14 amino acids. Germline loops: CDR1 SGDLS, CDR2 YYNGEE. The V end was cut by 4 bases, the J end by 0 bases, with 10 bases between. The CDR3 DNA is TGTGCCAGCAGCACGACAGGAGCTAACTATGGCTACACCTTC. Translated: CASSTTGANYGYTF.

This clonotype occurred many times. The rearrangement uses TRBV5-1 and TRBJ1-5, with a weak D call TRBD1 (5 bases). This CDR3 region has 14 residues. The germline CDR1 and CDR2 sequences are SGHRS and YFSETQ. V gave up 3 bases and J gave up 9 bases, with 16 bases separating them. The CDR3 DNA sequence: TGCGCCAGCAGCTCGGGGACGGTCGGTGGGCCCCAGCATTTT. Its translation: CASSSGTVGGPQHF.